A single T cell receptor (beta chain) is shown here with its context. At one of its ends the junction is not consistent with the germline gene, which may arise from a read error. This entry comes from a study of human T cells and chemical hapten exposure. Study details: Patch testing was performed with 0.01% DPC on the upper back, with reading at 6 days. Patients were mainly female, each with alopecia areata, totalis or universalis.

This CDR3 is 15 amino acids long. Germline-derived CDR1 and CDR2 are SGHNT and YYREEE (reference sequence). As processed by the authors: TCR counts had a median of approximately 87,000 per sample and spanned roughly 23,224 to 750,000. MiXCR was run by TCRdb on the RACE reads, yielding one entry per CDR3 protein. These V and J calls derive from TCRdb rather than the authors' analysis. The sample has roughly 380,000 distinct CDR3 sequences; 4.5% to 6% are singletons. As to time point: pre-sensitization, week 0. Treatment in this sample: therapeutic diphenylcyclopropenone sensitization with weekly scalp DPC.

The sequence was collected from a woman aged 50 to 65 with alopecia areata. Some clones in this sample may be carry-over from other donors' samples. Specimen: whole blood, collected in connection with sensitization to the hapten diphenylcyclopropenone (DPC). This chain uses TRBV5-4 with TRBJ2-2, with a possible D match to TRBD2 (5 bases). The CDR3 is CASSLAGSHTGEQFF. CDR3 nucleotide sequence: TGTGCCAGCAGCTTGGCTGGGTCCCACACCGGGGAGCAGTTTTTT. The variable domain in full, completed from reference TRBV5-4 and TRBJ2-2, reads ETGVTQSPTHLIKTRGQQVTLRCSSQSGHNTVSWYQQALGQGPQFIFQYYREEENGRGNFPPRFSGLQFPNYSSELNVNALELDDSALYLCASSLAGSHTGEQFFGEGSRLTVL.